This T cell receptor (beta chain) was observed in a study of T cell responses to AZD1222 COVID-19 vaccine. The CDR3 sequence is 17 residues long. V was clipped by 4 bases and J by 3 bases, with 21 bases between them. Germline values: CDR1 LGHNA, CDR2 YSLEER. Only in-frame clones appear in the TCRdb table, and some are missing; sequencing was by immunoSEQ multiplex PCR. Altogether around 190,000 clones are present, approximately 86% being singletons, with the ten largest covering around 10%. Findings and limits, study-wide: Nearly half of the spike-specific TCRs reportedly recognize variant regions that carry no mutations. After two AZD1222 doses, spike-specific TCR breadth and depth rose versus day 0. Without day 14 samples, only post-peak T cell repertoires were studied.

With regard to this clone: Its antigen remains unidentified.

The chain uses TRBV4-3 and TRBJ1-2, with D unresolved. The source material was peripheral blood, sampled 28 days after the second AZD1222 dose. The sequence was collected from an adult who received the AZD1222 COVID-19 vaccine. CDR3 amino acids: CASSLNPPGGYYYGYTF. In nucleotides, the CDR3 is TGCGCCAGCAGCCTTAACCCTCCCGGCGGGTACTACTATGGCTACACCTTC.